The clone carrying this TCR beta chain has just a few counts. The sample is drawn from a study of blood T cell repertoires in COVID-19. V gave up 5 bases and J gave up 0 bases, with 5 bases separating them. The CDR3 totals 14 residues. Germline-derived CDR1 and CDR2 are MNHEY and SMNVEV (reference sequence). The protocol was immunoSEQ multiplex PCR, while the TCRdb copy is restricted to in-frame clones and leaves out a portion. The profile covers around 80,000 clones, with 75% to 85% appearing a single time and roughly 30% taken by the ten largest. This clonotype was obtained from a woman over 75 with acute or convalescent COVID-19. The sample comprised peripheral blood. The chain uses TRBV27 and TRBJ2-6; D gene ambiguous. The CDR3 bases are TGTGCCAGCAGTGTAGTCTCTGGGGCCAACGTCCTGACTTTC. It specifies CASSVVSGANVLTF.